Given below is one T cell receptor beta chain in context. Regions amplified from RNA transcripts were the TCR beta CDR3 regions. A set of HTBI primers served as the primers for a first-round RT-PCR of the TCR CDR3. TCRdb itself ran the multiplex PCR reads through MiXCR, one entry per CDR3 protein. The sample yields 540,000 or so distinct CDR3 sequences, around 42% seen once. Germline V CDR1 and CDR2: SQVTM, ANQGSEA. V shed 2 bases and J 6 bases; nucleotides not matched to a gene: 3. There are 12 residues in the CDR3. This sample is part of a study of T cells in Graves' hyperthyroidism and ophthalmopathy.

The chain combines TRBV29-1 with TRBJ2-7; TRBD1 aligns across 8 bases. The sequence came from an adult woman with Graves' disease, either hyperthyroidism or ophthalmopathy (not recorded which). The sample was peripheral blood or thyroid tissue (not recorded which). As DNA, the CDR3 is TGCAGCGTTGAACAGGGGGCTAGCGAGCAGTACTTC. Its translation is CSVEQGASEQYF.